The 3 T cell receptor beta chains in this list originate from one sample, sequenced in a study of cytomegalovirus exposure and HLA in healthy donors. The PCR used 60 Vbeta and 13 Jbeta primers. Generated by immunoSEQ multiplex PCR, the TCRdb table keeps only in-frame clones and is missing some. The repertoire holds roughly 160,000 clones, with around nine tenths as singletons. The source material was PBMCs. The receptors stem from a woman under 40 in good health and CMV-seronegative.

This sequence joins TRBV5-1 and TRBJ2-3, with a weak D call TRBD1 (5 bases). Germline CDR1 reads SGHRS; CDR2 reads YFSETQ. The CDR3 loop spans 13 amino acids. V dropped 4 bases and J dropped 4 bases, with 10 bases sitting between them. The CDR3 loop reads CASSVSGPDTQYF. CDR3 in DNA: TGCGCCAGCAGCGTCTCAGGGCCAGATACGCAGTATTTT.

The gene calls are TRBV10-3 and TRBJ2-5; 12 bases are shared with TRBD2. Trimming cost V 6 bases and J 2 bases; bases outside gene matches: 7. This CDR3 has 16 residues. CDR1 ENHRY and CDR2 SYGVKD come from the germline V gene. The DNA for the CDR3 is TGTGCCATCAGCGCCCCTCTAGCGGGAGGGCAAGAGACCCAGTACTTC. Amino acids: CAISAPLAGGQETQYF.

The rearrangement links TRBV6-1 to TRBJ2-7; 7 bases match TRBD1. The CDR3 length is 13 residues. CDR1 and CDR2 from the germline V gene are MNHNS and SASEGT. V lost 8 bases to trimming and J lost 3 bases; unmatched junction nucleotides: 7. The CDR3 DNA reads TGTGCCAGCCAAAGGGCAGGGGGCTACGAGCAGTACTTC. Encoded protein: CASQRAGGYEQYF.